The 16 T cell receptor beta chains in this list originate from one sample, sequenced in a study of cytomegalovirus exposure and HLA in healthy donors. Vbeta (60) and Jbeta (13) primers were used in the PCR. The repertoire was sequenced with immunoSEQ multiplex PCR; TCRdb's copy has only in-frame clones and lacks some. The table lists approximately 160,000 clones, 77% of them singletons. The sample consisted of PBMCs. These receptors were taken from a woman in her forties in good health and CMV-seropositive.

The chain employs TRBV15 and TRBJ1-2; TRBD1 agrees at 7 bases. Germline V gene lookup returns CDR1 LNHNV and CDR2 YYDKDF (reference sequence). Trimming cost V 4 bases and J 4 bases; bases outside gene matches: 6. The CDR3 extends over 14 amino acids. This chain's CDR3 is CATSTEGTVYGYTF. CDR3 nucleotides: TGTGCCACCAGCACTGAAGGGACAGTCTATGGCTACACCTTC.

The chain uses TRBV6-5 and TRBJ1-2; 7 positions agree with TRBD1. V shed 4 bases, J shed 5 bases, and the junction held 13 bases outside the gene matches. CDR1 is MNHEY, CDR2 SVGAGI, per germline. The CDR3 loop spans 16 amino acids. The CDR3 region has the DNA TGTGCCAGCAGTTCGTCACCCGGGACAGAGGTGTATGGCTACACCTTC. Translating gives CASSSSPGTEVYGYTF.

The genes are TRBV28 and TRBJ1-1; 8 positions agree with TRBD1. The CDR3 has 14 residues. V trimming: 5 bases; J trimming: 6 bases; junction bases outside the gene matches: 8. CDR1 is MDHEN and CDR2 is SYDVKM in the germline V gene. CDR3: CASSHRLQGAEAFF. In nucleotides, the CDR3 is TGTGCCAGCAGTCACCGTTTACAGGGGGCTGAAGCTTTCTTT. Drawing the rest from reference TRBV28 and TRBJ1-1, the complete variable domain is DVKVTQSSRYLVKRTGEKVFLECVQDMDHENMFWYRQDPGLGLRLIYFSYDVKMKEKGDIPEGYSVSREKKERFSLILESASTNQTSMYLCASSHRLQGAEAFFGQGTRLTVV.

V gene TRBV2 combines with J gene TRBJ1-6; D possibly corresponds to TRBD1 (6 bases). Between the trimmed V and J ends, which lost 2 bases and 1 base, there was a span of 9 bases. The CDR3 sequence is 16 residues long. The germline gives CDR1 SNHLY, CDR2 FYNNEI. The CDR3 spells CASSERRGSYNSPLHF. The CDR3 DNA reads TGTGCCAGCAGTGAACGCAGGGGATCCTATAATTCACCCCTCCACTTT.

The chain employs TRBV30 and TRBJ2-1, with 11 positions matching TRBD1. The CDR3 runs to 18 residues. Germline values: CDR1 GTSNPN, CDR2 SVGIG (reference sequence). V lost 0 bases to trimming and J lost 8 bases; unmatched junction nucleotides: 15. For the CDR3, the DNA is TGTGCCTGGAGTGTTAGGACAGGGGGCCTATCCCCTTTGGATGAGCAGTTCTTC. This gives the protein CAWSVRTGGLSPLDEQFF.

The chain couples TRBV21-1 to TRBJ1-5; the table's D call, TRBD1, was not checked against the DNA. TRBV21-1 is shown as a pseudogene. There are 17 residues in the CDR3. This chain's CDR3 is CASSKVEPGRVNQPQHF. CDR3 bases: TGTGCCAGCAGCAAAGTTGAACCCGGCAGGGTTAATCAGCCCCAGCATTTT.

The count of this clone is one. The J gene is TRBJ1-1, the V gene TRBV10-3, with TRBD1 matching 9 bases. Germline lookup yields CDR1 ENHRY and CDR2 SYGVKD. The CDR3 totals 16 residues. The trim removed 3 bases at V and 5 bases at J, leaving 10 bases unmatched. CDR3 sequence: CAISDPGTGKRTEAFF. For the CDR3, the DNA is TGTGCCATCAGTGATCCAGGGACAGGGAAGAGGACTGAAGCTTTCTTT.

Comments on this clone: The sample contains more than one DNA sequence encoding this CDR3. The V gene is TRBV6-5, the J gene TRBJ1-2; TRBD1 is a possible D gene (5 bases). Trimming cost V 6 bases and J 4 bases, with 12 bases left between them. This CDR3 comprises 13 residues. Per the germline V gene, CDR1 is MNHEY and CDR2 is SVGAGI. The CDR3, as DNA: TGTGCCAGCAGCCCCGGGGGTAGCTATGGCTACACCTTC. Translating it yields CASSPGGSYGYTF.

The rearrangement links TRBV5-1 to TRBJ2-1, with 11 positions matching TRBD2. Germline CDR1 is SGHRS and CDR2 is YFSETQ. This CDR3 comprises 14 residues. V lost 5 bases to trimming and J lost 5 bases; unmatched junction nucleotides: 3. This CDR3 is CASRTSGTHNEQFF. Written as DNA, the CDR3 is TGCGCCAGCAGGACTAGCGGGACACACAATGAGCAGTTCTTC.

CDR3 sequence: CASSDRLAGKNTGELFF. CDR3 coding DNA: TGTGCCAGCAGCGACAGACTAGCGGGAAAGAACACCGGGGAGCTGTTTTTT. The V call is TRBV9, the J call TRBJ2-2; 11 bases agree with TRBD2. The V segment lost 3 bases and the J segment 1 base; nucleotides outside the gene matches: 5. CDR1 is SGDLS and CDR2 is YYNGEE in the germline V gene. The CDR3 loop spans 17 amino acids. The variable domain in full, with the rest retrieved from reference TRBV9 and TRBJ2-2, is DSGVTQTPKHLITATGQRVTLRCSPRSGDLSVYWYQQSLDQGLQFLIQYYNGEERAKGNILERFSAQQFPDLHSELNLSSLELGDSALYFCASSDRLAGKNTGELFFGEGSRLTVL.

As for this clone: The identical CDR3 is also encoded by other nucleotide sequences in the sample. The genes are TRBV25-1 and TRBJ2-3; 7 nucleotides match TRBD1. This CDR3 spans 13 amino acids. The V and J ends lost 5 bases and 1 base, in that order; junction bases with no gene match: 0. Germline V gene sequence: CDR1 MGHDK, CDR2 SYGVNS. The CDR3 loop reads CASSTGGTDTQYF. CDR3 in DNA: TGTGCCAGCAGTACAGGGGGCACAGATACGCAGTATTTT.

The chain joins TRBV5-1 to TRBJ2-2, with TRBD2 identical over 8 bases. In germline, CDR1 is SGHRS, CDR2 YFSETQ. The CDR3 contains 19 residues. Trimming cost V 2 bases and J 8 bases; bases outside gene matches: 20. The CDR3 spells CASSFTGTRYGPRSGELFF. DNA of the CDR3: TGCGCCAGCAGCTTTACCGGGACTAGATACGGGCCTCGGTCGGGGGAGCTGTTTTTT.

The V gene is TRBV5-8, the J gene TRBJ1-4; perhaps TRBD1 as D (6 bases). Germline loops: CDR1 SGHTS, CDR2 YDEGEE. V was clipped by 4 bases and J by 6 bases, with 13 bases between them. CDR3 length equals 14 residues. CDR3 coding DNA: TGTGCCAGCAGCCCACGGGACACCTATGAAAAACTGTTTTTT. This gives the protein CASSPRDTYEKLFF.

In DNA, the CDR3 is TGTGCCAGCAGCGGGGAAGGGAACCCAGAAAAACTGTTTTTT. The encoded protein is CASSGEGNPEKLFF. The chain is built from TRBV28 and TRBJ1-4; D is ambiguous. Trimming removed 6 bases from V and 8 bases from J, with 16 bases in between. Germline lookup yields CDR1 MDHEN and CDR2 SYDVKM. The CDR3 totals 14 residues.

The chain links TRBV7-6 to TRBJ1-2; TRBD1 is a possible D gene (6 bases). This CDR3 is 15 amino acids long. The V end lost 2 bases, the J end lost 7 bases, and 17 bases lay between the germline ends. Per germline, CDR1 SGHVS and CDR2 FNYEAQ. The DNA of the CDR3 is TGTGCCAGCAGCTTATCAGGGGAGGGCAGGGGTGGCTACACCTTC. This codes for CASSLSGEGRGGYTF.

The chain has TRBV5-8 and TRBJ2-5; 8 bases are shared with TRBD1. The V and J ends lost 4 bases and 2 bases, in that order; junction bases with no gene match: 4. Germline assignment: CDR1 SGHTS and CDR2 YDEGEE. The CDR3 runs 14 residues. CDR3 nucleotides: TGTGCCAGCAGCAACCAGGGGGCACAAGAGACCCAGTACTTC. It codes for CASSNQGAQETQYF.